The 20 T cell receptor beta chains presented below share a single source sample, sequenced in a study of blood T cell repertoires in COVID-19. Produced via immunoSEQ multiplex PCR; TCRdb's table is partial and in-frame only. This table has 110,000 to 150,000 clones, 88% appearing once. Sample: peripheral blood. The source of these receptors is a man aged 65 to 85 with acute or convalescent COVID-19.

The chain couples TRBV7-9 to TRBJ1-1; D is unclear. Germline CDR1 reads SEHNR; CDR2 reads FQNEAQ (reference sequence). The CDR3 covers 13 residues. Trimming cost V 2 bases and J 1 base, with 5 bases left between them. This CDR3 is CASSLYRNTEAFF. CDR3 coding DNA: TGTGCCAGCAGCTTATACAGGAACACTGAAGCTTTCTTT.

This rearrangement joins TRBV5-1 to TRBJ2-7, with D maybe TRBD1 (6 bases). The germline V gene encodes CDR1 SGHRS and CDR2 YFSETQ. This CDR3 has 13 residues. V shed 8 bases and J shed 6 bases, with 18 bases lying between them. In DNA form, the CDR3 reads TGCGCCAGTGGGCAGGGGAGTATAGGCGAGCAGTACTTC. Translation: CASGQGSIGEQYF.

The chain links TRBV5-1 to TRBJ1-2; weak D call: TRBD1 (5 bases). CDR3 length: 14 residues. Trimming removed 4 bases at V and 4 bases at J, with 14 bases between. CDR1 and CDR2 from the germline V gene are SGHRS and YFSETQ. The CDR3 nucleotides are TGCGCCAGCAGCAGCTCGGGACTCTCCTATGGCTACACCTTC. This codes for CASSSSGLSYGYTF.

The chain couples TRBV6-6 to TRBJ2-2, with a weak D call TRBD2 (5 bases). Germline V gene lookup returns CDR1 MNHNY and CDR2 SVGAGI (reference sequence). V lost 5 bases to trimming and J lost 5 bases, with 12 bases between them. This CDR3 is 14 amino acids long. Here the CDR3 reads CASSGLAGTGELFF. CDR3 DNA sequence: TGTGCCAGCAGTGGCCTAGCAGGTACCGGGGAGCTGTTTTTT.

A few counts support this clone. The chain has TRBV5-1 and TRBJ1-2, with D possibly being TRBD1 (6 bases). The CDR3 length is 13 residues. V lost 7 bases, J lost 4 bases, and 14 bases lay in between. Germline lookup yields CDR1 SGHRS and CDR2 YFSETQ. This CDR3 reads CASSDSLAYGYTF. As DNA, the CDR3 is TGCGCCAGCTCGGACAGTCTGGCCTATGGCTACACCTTC.

This chain joins TRBV7-3 and TRBJ2-7; D gene uncertain. Germline CDR1 SGHTA, CDR2 FQGTGA. The CDR3 has 17 residues. Trimming pared 3 bases from V and 0 bases from J, leaving 18 bases between. The CDR3 here is CASSFPPPQRGSYEQYF. In DNA form, the CDR3 reads TGTGCCAGCAGCTTCCCCCCCCCGCAGCGTGGCTCCTACGAGCAGTACTTC.

This clone has just a few counts. The chain uses TRBV4-1 and TRBJ2-5; 8 bases are shared with TRBD2. The germline CDR1 and CDR2 sequences are MGHRA and YSYEKL. The CDR3 covers 15 residues. Trimming cost V 1 base and J 2 bases; bases outside gene matches: 3. CDR3 amino acids: CASSQGSGGQETQYF. CDR3 nucleotides: TGCGCCAGCAGCCAAGGGTCGGGAGGGCAAGAGACCCAGTACTTC.

V is TRBV19 and J is TRBJ1-5, with D maybe TRBD1 (5 bases). Germline CDR1 is LNHDA and CDR2 is SQIVND (reference sequence). Trimming cost V 6 bases and J 0 bases, with 18 bases left between them. The CDR3 is 17 amino acids. The CDR3 loop reads CASRNDKKGPSNQPQHF. Here the CDR3 DNA reads TGTGCCAGTAGGAACGATAAGAAGGGGCCTAGCAATCAGCCCCAGCATTTT. Based on the CDR3 plus reference TRBV19 and TRBJ1-5, the full variable domain is DGGITQSPKYLFRKEGQNVTLSCEQNLNHDAMYWYRQDPGQGLRLIYYSQIVNDFQKGDIAEGYSVSREKKESFPLTVTSAQKNPTAFYLCASRNDKKGPSNQPQHFGDGTRLSIL.

This chain uses TRBV9 with TRBJ2-7, with 9 positions matching TRBD1. CDR3 length equals 16 residues. V was pared by 4 bases and J by 1 base, with 9 bases of the junction left unmatched. Germline V gene data show CDR1 as SGDLS and CDR2 as YYNGEE. The CDR3 loop reads CASSPQPGQGSYEQYF. Written as DNA, the CDR3 is TGTGCCAGCAGCCCTCAGCCGGGACAGGGATCCTACGAGCAGTACTTC. Combining the CDR3 with reference TRBV9 and TRBJ2-7 gives the whole variable domain DSGVTQTPKHLITATGQRVTLRCSPRSGDLSVYWYQQSLDQGLQFLIQYYNGEERAKGNILERFSAQQFPDLHSELNLSSLELGDSALYFCASSPQPGQGSYEQYFGPGTRLTVT.

The rearrangement uses TRBV9 and TRBJ2-2; no reliable D call. CDR3 length: 15 residues. Germline V CDR1 and CDR2: SGDLS, YYNGEE. Trimming pared 0 bases from V and 1 base from J, leaving 7 bases between. Here the CDR3 DNA reads TGTGCCAGCAGCGTAGTGCCAGGGAACACCGGGGAGCTGTTTTTT. Translation gives CASSVVPGNTGELFF.

The genes are TRBV29-1 and TRBJ2-1; TRBD2 is a possible D gene (6 bases). This CDR3 is 15 amino acids long. CDR1 and CDR2 (germline): SQVTM, ANQGSEA. Trimming cost V 3 bases and J 5 bases, with 17 bases left between them. CDR3 region: CSVDHFRGTNNEQFF. CDR3 coding DNA: TGCAGCGTTGATCATTTCCGGGGGACGAACAATGAGCAGTTCTTC.

V gene TRBV10-3 combines with J gene TRBJ1-2; 11 nucleotides agree with TRBD1. From germline, CDR1 is ENHRY and CDR2 SYGVKD. V lost 7 bases, J lost 2 bases, and 3 bases stayed unmatched. The CDR3 has 14 amino acids. This CDR3 reads CAINGQGANYGYTF. For the CDR3, the DNA is TGTGCCATCAACGGACAGGGGGCGAACTATGGCTACACCTTC.

V gene TRBV10-2 combines with J gene TRBJ2-7, with D possibly being TRBD1 (7 bases). This CDR3 is built from 14 residues. CDR1 and CDR2 from the germline V gene are WSHSY and SAAADI. Trimming removed 8 bases from V and 3 bases from J, with 17 bases in between. CDR3 nucleotides: TGCGCCAGCTTCCCGGCGGGACAGAGCTACGAGCAGTACTTC. It codes for CASFPAGQSYEQYF.

The gene calls are TRBV5-1 and TRBJ2-7, with D possibly being TRBD1 (5 bases). V was trimmed by 0 bases and J by 2 bases, leaving 9 bases between them. This CDR3 spans 14 amino acids. Germline CDR1 and CDR2: SGHRS and YFSETQ. CDR3 amino acids: CASSLVGVTYEQYF. The CDR3 DNA reads TGCGCCAGCAGCTTGGTAGGGGTCACCTACGAGCAGTACTTC.

This chain links TRBV19 with TRBJ2-3; maybe TRBD2 (6 bases). Germline-derived CDR1 and CDR2 are LNHDA and SQIVND (reference sequence). This CDR3 is built from 14 residues. Between the trimmed V and J ends, which lost 5 bases and 3 bases, there was a span of 12 bases. The CDR3: CASSPRGRTDTQYF. The CDR3 nucleotides are TGTGCCAGTAGTCCGCGGGGTAGGACAGATACGCAGTATTTT.

This sequence joins TRBV5-1 and TRBJ2-7, with 12 bases identical to TRBD2. Germline-derived CDR1 and CDR2 are SGHRS and YFSETQ. This CDR3 has 15 residues. V lost 0 bases, J lost 7 bases, and 5 bases stayed unmatched. The CDR3 nucleotides read TGCGCCAGCAGCTTGGGACTAGCGGGGGCTGATGAGCAGTACTTC. Translated: CASSLGLAGADEQYF.

This clone appeared once. The rearrangement links TRBV12-2 to TRBJ2-2; TRBD2 was called by the table and not checked on the DNA. TRBV12-2 is annotated as a pseudogene. This CDR3 spans 18 amino acids. CDR3 region: CASRLMGTSWSYTGELFF. DNA for the CDR3: TGTGCAAGTCGCTTGATGGGGACTAGCTGGTCGTACACCGGGGAGCTGTTTTTT.

The chain employs TRBV4-2 and TRBJ1-3; TRBD1 agrees at 7 bases. V lost 0 bases and J lost 0; bases outside the gene matches: 8. Germline lookup yields CDR1 LGHNA and CDR2 YNFKEQ. The CDR3 consists of 18 residues. CDR3 residues: CASSQDKGQPLSGNTIYF. The CDR3 coding sequence is TGTGCCAGCAGCCAAGATAAGGGACAGCCTCTCTCTGGAAACACCATATATTTT.

V usage is TRBV27 and J usage is TRBJ1-1; a weak D match, TRBD1 (5 bases). CDR1 and CDR2 (germline): MNHEY, SMNVEV (reference sequence). Trimming took off 2 bases at V and 4 bases at J, with 14 bases between the two ends. This CDR3 has 15 amino acids. CDR3 sequence reads: CASSLQGSRITEAFF. The CDR3 DNA reads TGTGCCAGCAGTTTACAGGGCAGCCGGATCACTGAAGCTTTCTTT.

This clone occurred once. The chain uses TRBV3-1 (or the pseudogene TRBV3-2) and TRBJ1-5; 8 positions agree with TRBD1. The J segment lost 2 bases and the V segment lost 1 base, leaving 13 bases of the junction unmatched. CDR1 and CDR2 from the germline V gene are LGHDT and YNNKEL (reference sequence). This CDR3 spans 19 amino acids. The DNA of the CDR3 is TGTGCCAGCAGCCAAGGTCCAGGGGGCTATCAGTACGGCAATCAGCCCCAGCATTTT. Its protein is CASSQGPGGYQYGNQPQHF.